These T cell receptor beta chains were read from a single sample in a study of blood T cell repertoires in COVID-19. Assay: immunoSEQ multiplex PCR; the TCRdb copy retains only in-frame clones and omits some. The table has around 86,000 clones, more than 75% seen once. Specimen: peripheral blood. Every receptor here comes from a human donor in a cohort sampled during active COVID-19. Both conserved end residues are part of each CDR3. D genes are given only for firm matches. Some rows mark clone size as missing; the rest say once, few, many or name a class of expanded clone.

>TRBJ2-5|NA|TRBV5-1|NA
CASSVLAIETQYF
TGCGCCAGCAGCGTCCTAGCGATAGAGACCCAGTACTTC
>TRBJ2-5|many|TRBV29-1|TRBD2
CSVEPATSGGETQYF
TGCAGCGTTGAACCGGCTACTAGCGGGGGGGAGACCCAGTACTTC
>TRBJ2-7|NA|TRBV2|NA
CASTPKGANSYEQYF
TGTGCCAGCACCCCGAAGGGAGCGAACTCCTACGAGCAGTACTTC
>TRBJ2-3|NA|TRBV19|TRBD2
CASSISSGNTDTQYF
TGTGCCAGTAGTATCTCTAGCGGGAACACAGATACGCAGTATTTT
>TRBJ2-2|NA|TRBV18|TRBD1
CASSPPGQGGAGELFF
TGTGCCAGCTCACCACCGGGACAGGGGGGCGCCGGGGAGCTGTTTTTT
>TRBJ2-1|few|TRBV9|NA
CASSIERASYNEQFF
TGTGCCAGCAGCATAGAGCGGGCCTCCTACAATGAGCAGTTCTTC
>TRBJ2-5|NA|TRBV5-1|TRBD2
CASSSTGTSGDKGETQYF
TGCGCCAGCAGCTCGACAGGGACTAGCGGAGATAAGGGGGAGACCCAGTACTTC
>TRBJ1-6|few|TRBV4-1|TRBD1
CASSQEPPTGTGDSPLHF
TGCGCCAGCAGCCAAGAACCCCCGACCGGGACAGGGGATTCACCCCTCCACTTT
>TRBJ2-1|NA|TRBV5-1|TRBD2
CASTGTSGGAVGNEQFF
TGCGCCAGCACCGGGACTAGCGGGGGGGCCGTGGGTAATGAGCAGTTCTTC
>TRBJ1-5|NA|TRBV30|TRBD1
CAWSGQGPIRGNQPQHF
TGTGCCTGGAGTGGACAGGGACCCATAAGGGGTAATCAGCCCCAGCATTTT
>TRBJ1-5|NA|TRBV19|TRBD1
CASSQDRGNQPQHF
TGTGCCAGTAGTCAAGACAGGGGCAATCAGCCCCAGCATTTT
>TRBJ1-3|NA|TRBV2|NA
CASKGDTGSGNTIYF
TGTGCCAGCAAGGGGGACACTGGCTCTGGAAACACCATATATTTT
>TRBJ2-7|NA|TRBV5-4|NA
CASSLGPRVGSSYEQYF
TGTGCCAGCAGCTTGGGGCCGCGGGTGGGGAGCTCCTACGAGCAGTACTTC
>TRBJ1-1|NA|TRBV28|NA
CASRKPGHDTEAFF
TGTGCCAGCAGAAAACCGGGACATGACACTGAAGCTTTCTTT
>TRBJ2-5|NA|TRBV5-4|TRBD2
CASSSRGGREETQYF
TGTGCCAGCAGCTCCCGGGGGGGTCGGGAAGAGACCCAGTACTTC
>TRBJ1-5|NA|TRBV19|NA
CASTPYYSNQPQHF
TGTGCCAGTACCCCCTATTATAGCAATCAGCCCCAGCATTTT
>TRBJ2-2|NA|TRBV18|NA
CASSPLAGSGTGELFF
TGTGCCAGCTCACCACTTGCGGGGTCGGGCACCGGGGAGCTGTTTTTT
>TRBJ2-1|NA|TRBV7-9|TRBD2
CASSFLAAYNEQFF
TGTGCCAGCAGCTTCCTAGCGGCTTACAATGAGCAGTTCTTC
>TRBJ2-6|NA|TRBV6-2/TRBV6-3|NA
CASSYSFSSGANVLTF
TGTGCCAGCAGTTACTCTTTCAGCTCTGGGGCCAACGTCCTGACTTTC
>TRBJ1-2|NA|TRBV2|TRBD1
CASSPRGFYGYTF
TGTGCCAGCAGTCCCAGGGGGTTCTATGGCTACACCTTC
>TRBJ2-3|NA|TRBV7-2|NA
CASSLNGAVPDTQYF
TGTGCCAGCAGCTTAAATGGGGCAGTTCCAGATACGCAGTATTTT
>TRBJ2-2|NA|TRBV28|TRBD1
CASRRQGNTGELFF
TGTGCCAGCAGGCGACAGGGGAACACCGGGGAGCTGTTTTTT
>TRBJ1-2|NA|TRBV14|NA
CASSQESFYGYTF
TGTGCCAGCAGCCAAGAGTCCTTCTATGGCTACACCTTC
>TRBJ1-1|NA|TRBV3-1/TRBV3-2|NA
CASSHPRQVTEAFF
TGTGCCAGCAGCCACCCCAGGCAGGTAACTGAAGCTTTCTTT
>TRBJ2-6|NA|TRBV23-1|NA
CASSQIGWARPSGANVLTF
TGCGCCAGCAGTCAAATTGGTTGGGCCAGGCCCTCTGGGGCCAACGTCCTGACTTTC
>TRBJ1-3|NA|TRBV5-1|NA
CASSLDSSGNTIYF
TGCGCCAGCAGCTTGGACAGCTCTGGAAACACCATATATTTT
>TRBJ1-1|NA|TRBV5-4|NA
CASSTAGTANTEAFF
TGTGCCAGCAGCACCGCGGGGACGGCTAACACTGAAGCTTTCTTT
>TRBJ1-6|NA|TRBV6-5|NA
CASRADRQSNSPLHF
TGTGCCAGCAGGGCCGACAGACAGAGTAATTCACCCCTCCACTTT
>TRBJ2-5|NA|TRBV24-1|NA
CATSDSVSGETQYF
TGTGCCACCAGTGATTCGGTCTCGGGGGAGACCCAGTACTTC
>TRBJ2-3|NA|TRBV20-1|NA
CSAEGRDTQYF
TGCAGTGCGGAGGGGAGAGATACGCAGTATTTT
>TRBJ1-5|few|TRBV5-8|NA
CASTRRGGSNQPQHF
TGTGCCAGCACCCGCCGGGGGGGTAGCAATCAGCCCCAGCATTTT